This T cell receptor (beta chain) originates from a study of shared clonotypes between healthy human individuals. For the study at large: Each donor's CD8 memory used one plate, CD8 naive two, each CD4 subset three.

CDR1 is PRHDT and CDR2 is FYEKMQ in the germline V gene (reference sequence). V lost 0 bases and J 2 bases, leaving 20 bases between the germline ends. This CDR3 is 18 amino acids long. TCRdb keeps only in-frame clones here, not all; method: immunoSEQ multiplex PCR. The data show about 2,500,000 clones, roughly nine tenths seen once. CD4+ cells underwent separation, giving CD45RA+ naive and CD45RA-negative memory subsets. The V gene is TRBV13, the J gene TRBJ2-7, with D hard to call. This TCR was recovered from a man aged 18 to 30 in good health. Sequenced material: naive CD4+ T cells sorted from blood. Subset noted: CD45RA+ positively selected. The CDR3 DNA reads TGTGCCAGCAGCTTAGGGTCGGTTCTGGGATTATTGACCTACGAGCAGTACTTC. This translates into CASSLGSVLGLLTYEQYF.